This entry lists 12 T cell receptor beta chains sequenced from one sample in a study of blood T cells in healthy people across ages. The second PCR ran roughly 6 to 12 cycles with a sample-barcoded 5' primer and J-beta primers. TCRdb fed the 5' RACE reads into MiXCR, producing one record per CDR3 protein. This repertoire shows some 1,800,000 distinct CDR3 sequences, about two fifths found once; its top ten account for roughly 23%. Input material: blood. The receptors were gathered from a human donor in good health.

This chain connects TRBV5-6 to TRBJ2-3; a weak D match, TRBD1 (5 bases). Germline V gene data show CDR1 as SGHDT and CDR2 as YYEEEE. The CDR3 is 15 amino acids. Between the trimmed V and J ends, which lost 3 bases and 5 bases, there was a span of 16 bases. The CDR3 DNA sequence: TGTGCCAGCAGCTATTGGGCAGGGAATGGAGATACGCAGTATTTT. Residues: CASSYWAGNGDTQYF.

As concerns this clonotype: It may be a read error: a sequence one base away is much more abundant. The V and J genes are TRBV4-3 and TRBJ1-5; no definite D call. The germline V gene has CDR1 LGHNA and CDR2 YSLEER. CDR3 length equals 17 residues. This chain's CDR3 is CVSSQDRVPTGNQPQHF. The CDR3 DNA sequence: TGCGTCAGCAGCCAAGATCGGGTGCCGACCGGCAATCAGCCCCAGCATTTT.

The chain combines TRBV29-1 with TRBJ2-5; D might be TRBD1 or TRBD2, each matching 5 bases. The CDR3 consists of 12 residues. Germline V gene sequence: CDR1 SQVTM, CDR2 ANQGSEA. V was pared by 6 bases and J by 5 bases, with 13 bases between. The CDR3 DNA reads TGCAGCGTACGTCCAGGGAGTGAGACCCAGTACTTC. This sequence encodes CSVRPGSETQYF.

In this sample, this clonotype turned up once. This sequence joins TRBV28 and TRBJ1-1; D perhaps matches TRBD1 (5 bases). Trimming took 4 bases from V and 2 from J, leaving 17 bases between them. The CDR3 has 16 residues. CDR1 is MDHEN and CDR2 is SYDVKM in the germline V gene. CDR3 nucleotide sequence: TGTGCCAGCAGTTCGTCGGGGCTAACAGAAAACACTGAAGCTTTCTTT. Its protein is CASSSSGLTENTEAFF.

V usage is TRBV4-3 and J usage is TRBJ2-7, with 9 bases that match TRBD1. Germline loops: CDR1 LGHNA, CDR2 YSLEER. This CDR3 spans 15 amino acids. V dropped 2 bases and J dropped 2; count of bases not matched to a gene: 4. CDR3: CASSQQDRGTYEQYF. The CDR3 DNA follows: TGCGCCAGCAGCCAACAGGACAGGGGAACCTACGAGCAGTACTTC.

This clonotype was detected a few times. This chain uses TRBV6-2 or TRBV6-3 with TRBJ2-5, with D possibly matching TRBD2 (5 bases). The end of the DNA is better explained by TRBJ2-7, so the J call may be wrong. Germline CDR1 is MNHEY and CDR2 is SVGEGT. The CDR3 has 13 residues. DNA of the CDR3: TGTGCCAGCAGTTCCCGGCGGGTGGACGAGCAGTACTTC. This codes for CASSSRRVDEQYF.

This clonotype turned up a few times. This chain's CDR3 is CASSLAVFLAQNEQFF. The DNA of the CDR3 is TGTGCCAGCAGCTTAGCGGTTTTCCTAGCTCAGAATGAGCAGTTCTTC. V and J are TRBV7-2 and TRBJ2-1, with a possible D match to TRBD2 (5 bases). Trimming took 0 bases from V and 7 from J, leaving 16 bases between them. CDR3 length: 16 residues. Germline CDR1 reads SGHTA; CDR2 reads FQGNSA.

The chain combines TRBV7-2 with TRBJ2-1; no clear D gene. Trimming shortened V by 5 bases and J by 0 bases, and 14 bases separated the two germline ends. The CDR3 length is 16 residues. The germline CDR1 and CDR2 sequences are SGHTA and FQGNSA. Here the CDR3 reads CASSPHAWSSYNEQFF. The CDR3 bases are TGTGCCAGCAGCCCCCACGCGTGGAGCTCCTACAATGAGCAGTTCTTC.

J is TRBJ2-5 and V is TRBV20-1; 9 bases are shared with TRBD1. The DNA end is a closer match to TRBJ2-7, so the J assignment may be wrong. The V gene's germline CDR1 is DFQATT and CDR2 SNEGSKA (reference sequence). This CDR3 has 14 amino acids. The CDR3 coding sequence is TGCAGTGCTAGCTCCGGGACAGGGAACTACGAGCAGTACTTC. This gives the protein CSASSGTGNYEQYF.

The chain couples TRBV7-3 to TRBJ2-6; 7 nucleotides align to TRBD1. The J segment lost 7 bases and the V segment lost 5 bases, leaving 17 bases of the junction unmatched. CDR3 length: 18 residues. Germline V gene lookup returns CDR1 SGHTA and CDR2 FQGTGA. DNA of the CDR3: TGTGCCAGCAGCCCACAGACAGGGATAACACTGGGAGCCAACGTCCTGACTTTC. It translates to CASSPQTGITLGANVLTF.

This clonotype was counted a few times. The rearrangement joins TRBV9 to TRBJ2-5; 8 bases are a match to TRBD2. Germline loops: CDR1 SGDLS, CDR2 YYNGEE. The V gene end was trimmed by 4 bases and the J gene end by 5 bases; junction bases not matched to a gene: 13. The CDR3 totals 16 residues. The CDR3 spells CASSSTPHSGAETQYF. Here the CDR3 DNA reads TGTGCCAGCAGCTCGACGCCACATAGCGGGGCCGAGACCCAGTACTTC.

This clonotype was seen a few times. CDR3 region: CASSQDLFAGDQETQYF. As DNA, the CDR3 is TGTGCCAGCAGCCAAGATCTTTTCGCGGGGGACCAAGAGACCCAGTACTTC. The V gene is TRBV4-2, the J gene TRBJ2-5; TRBD2 agrees at 7 bases. With V trimmed by 0 bases and J by 0 bases, 7 bases remained unmatched. Germline V lookup: CDR1 LGHNA, CDR2 YNFKEQ. The CDR3 extends over 17 amino acids.